A selection of T cell receptor beta chains follows, all from one sample in a study of T cells in Graves' hyperthyroidism and ophthalmopathy. TCRdb reanalysed the multiplex PCR reads using MiXCR and keeps one entry per CDR3 protein. The sample lists 30,000 to 35,000 distinct CDR3 sequences, under 65% occurring once. The sequenced material came from blood. Every receptor here comes from a woman in her 40s with Graves' ophthalmopathy. CDR3s include the opening cysteine and the closing phenylalanine or tryptophan. The order of the fields is J gene, D gene, clone size, V gene, CDR3 DNA, CDR3 protein. D genes are given only for firm matches. Rows give clone size only sometimes, using once, few, many, or a class for an expanded clone.

J: TRBJ1-2; D: .; size: .; V: TRBV6-5; DNA: TGTGCCAGCAGTGAAATGGCGGTCTTC; CDR3: CASSEMAVF
J: TRBJ2-7; D: .; size: many; V: TRBV5-5; DNA: TGTGCCAGCAGCCCCAATGTGGGGACTCCAAGCTCCTACGAGCAGTACTTC; CDR3: CASSPNVGTPSSYEQYF
J: TRBJ2-2; D: TRBD1; size: many; V: TRBV7-6; DNA: TGTGCCAGCCGCCGGGACAGGGCGGGCGGGGAGCTGTTTTTT; CDR3: CASRRDRAGGELFF
J: TRBJ2-5; D: .; size: .; V: TRBV28; DNA: TGTGCCAGCAGGTTTTCACAGTTCCAAGAGGCCCAGTACTTC; CDR3: CASRFSQFQEAQYF
J: TRBJ2-2; D: .; size: .; V: TRBV5-1; DNA: TGCGCCAGCAGCCGGGACATCTCCTACGAGCTGTTTTTT; CDR3: CASSRDISYELFF
J: TRBJ2-5; D: TRBD2; size: many; V: TRBV14; DNA: TGTGCCAGCAGTCCTAGGAGACTAGCCCGAGAGACCCAGTACTTC; CDR3: CASSPRRLARETQYF
J: TRBJ2-7; D: TRBD1; size: .; V: TRBV7-3; DNA: TGTGCCAGCAGCCTAACCGGGACAGGGGACGAGCAGTACTTC; CDR3: CASSLTGTGDEQYF
J: TRBJ2-5; D: TRBD1; size: .; V: TRBV6-4; DNA: TGTGCCAGCAGTGCCACAGGGGAGGAGACCCAGTACTTC; CDR3: CASSATGEETQYF
J: TRBJ2-5; D: .; size: .; V: TRBV7-2; DNA: TGTGCCAGCAGATACGAACAGCTCCAAGAGACCCAGTACTTC; CDR3: CASRYEQLQETQYF
J: TRBJ1-4; D: TRBD1; size: many; V: TRBV7-9; DNA: TGTGCCAGCAGTCCAGGTGTAGGGACAGGGACGTTTAATGAAAAACTGTTTTTT; CDR3: CASSPGVGTGTFNEKLFF